Below, 11 T cell receptor beta chains from the same sample are listed, as sequenced in a study of blood T cell repertoires in COVID-19. TCRdb's copy holds only in-frame clones and misses some; the assay was immunoSEQ multiplex PCR. This sample has over 300,000 clones; approximately 85% occur once, and the top ten carry less than 2.5%. The sample taken for sequencing was PBMCs or T cells enriched from blood (not recorded which). All receptors come from a man younger than 45 who had recovered from COVID-19.

The chain has TRBV7-2 and TRBJ2-1; 8 nucleotides match TRBD2. Trimming took 4 bases from V and 3 from J; bases not matched to a gene: 8. Germline CDR1 and CDR2: SGHTA and FQGNSA. CDR3 length: 16 residues. The CDR3 DNA is TGTGCCAGCAGCTCCCGGGCGGGGGGCAACTACAATGAGCAGTTCTTC. Protein: CASSSRAGGNYNEQFF.

J is TRBJ2-3 and V is TRBV24-1, with 9 positions matching TRBD2. From germline, CDR1 is KGHDR and CDR2 SFDVKD. The CDR3 contains 15 residues. V shed 4 bases, J shed 5 bases, and the junction held 6 bases outside the gene matches. The DNA of the CDR3 is TGTGCCACCAGTGACCGGCGGGGGGGCGTAGATACGCAGTATTTT. This sequence encodes CATSDRRGGVDTQYF.

In nucleotides, the CDR3 is TGTGCCAGCAGCCTCAGAGGCGGGGGGCCAAGTGGCTACACCTTC. Protein product: CASSLRGGGPSGYTF. J is TRBJ1-2 and V is TRBV3-1 (or the pseudogene TRBV3-2); possibly TRBD1 for D (6 bases). Germline V gene sequence: CDR1 LGHDT, CDR2 YNNKEL (reference sequence). The CDR3 loop spans 15 amino acids. V was trimmed by 4 bases and J by 7 bases, leaving 19 bases between them.

This clone was seen a few times. This chain connects TRBV12-2 to TRBJ2-3; TRBD1 reflects the table's D call only, with no check against the DNA. TRBV12-2 is a pseudogene segment. CDR3 length equals 16 residues. The CDR3 DNA sequence: TGTGCAAGTCGCTTAGCAGGACAGCCCAGCACAGATACGCAGTATTTT. Residues: CASRLAGQPSTDTQYF.

This clone appeared a single time. V is TRBV3-1 (or the pseudogene TRBV3-2) and J is TRBJ2-7, with 9 bases aligning to TRBD2. Germline assignment: CDR1 LGHDT and CDR2 YNNKEL (reference sequence). With V trimmed by 2 bases and J by 0 bases, 8 bases remained unmatched. The CDR3 runs 17 residues. CDR3 sequence reads: CASSQLNSGGFSYEQYF. CDR3 nucleotide sequence: TGTGCCAGCAGCCAACTTAATAGCGGGGGATTCTCCTACGAGCAGTACTTC.

Notes on this clone: The sample has other DNA sequences that encode this CDR3 too. The chain combines TRBV9 with TRBJ1-1, with TRBD1 as a possible D gene (6 bases). This CDR3 spans 15 amino acids. Between the trimmed V and J ends, which lost 4 bases and 1 base, there was a span of 14 bases. Germline CDR1 is SGDLS and CDR2 is YYNGEE. CDR3 sequence reads: CASSPGGGGNTEAFF. In DNA form, the CDR3 reads TGTGCCAGCAGCCCGGGGGGCGGTGGGAACACTGAAGCTTTCTTT.

V gene TRBV19 combines with J gene TRBJ2-2, with D hard to call. Germline V gene lookup returns CDR1 LNHDA and CDR2 SQIVND (reference sequence). There are 14 residues in the CDR3. V shed 3 bases and J shed 4 bases, with 9 bases lying between them. CDR3 nucleotides: TGTGCCAGTAGTATGGTGGTGAGCACCGGGGAGCTGTTTTTT. Amino acid sequence: CASSMVVSTGELFF.

This clone appeared a single time. This rearrangement joins TRBV6-6 to TRBJ1-2; D gene ambiguous. V was shortened by 7 bases and J by 4 bases, with 19 bases between the two germline ends. CDR3 length: 15 residues. CDR1 and CDR2 (germline): MNHNY, SVGAGI (reference sequence). The CDR3 here is CASIAGSLRLYGYTF. In DNA form, the CDR3 reads TGTGCCAGCATTGCGGGGTCCCTAAGGCTCTATGGCTACACCTTC.

The genes are TRBV19 and TRBJ2-3, with TRBD1 matching 7 bases. Germline values: CDR1 LNHDA, CDR2 SQIVND (reference sequence). The CDR3 sequence is 13 residues long. Germline trimming cut 5 bases from V and 4 bases from J; bases unmatched to any gene: 3. CDR3 region: CASSAQGADTQYF. The CDR3, as DNA: TGTGCCAGTAGTGCCCAGGGGGCAGATACGCAGTATTTT. The variable domain in full, completed from reference TRBV19 and TRBJ2-3, reads DGGITQSPKYLFRKEGQNVTLSCEQNLNHDAMYWYRQDPGQGLRLIYYSQIVNDFQKGDIAEGYSVSREKKESFPLTVTSAQKNPTAFYLCASSAQGADTQYFGPGTRLTVL.

V and J are TRBV19 and TRBJ1-1; D gene unclear. The CDR3 runs 13 residues. Trimming pared 6 bases from V and 0 bases from J, leaving 8 bases between. Germline CDR1 reads LNHDA; CDR2 reads SQIVND (reference sequence). Written as DNA, the CDR3 is TGTGCCAGTAGCCCGTCTATGAACACTGAAGCTTTCTTT. It translates to CASSPSMNTEAFF.

The rearrangement uses TRBV10-2 and TRBJ2-2, with TRBD1 as a possible D gene (5 bases). V shed 5 bases and J shed 7 bases, with 8 bases lying between them. The CDR3 consists of 12 residues. From germline, CDR1 is WSHSY and CDR2 SAAADI. CDR3 in amino acids: CASSPDIGELFF. Written as DNA, the CDR3 is TGCGCCAGCAGTCCGGACATCGGGGAGCTGTTTTTT.